This T cell receptor (beta chain) was captured in a study of blood T cells in healthy people across ages. Whenever a sample was processed, at least 6.5 million PBMCs were isolated. The germline CDR1 and CDR2 sequences are SGHTA and FQGNSA. Trimming pared 1 base from V and 3 bases from J, leaving 10 bases between. The CDR3 is 15 amino acids. It was with a sample-barcoded 5' primer and a J-beta primer mix that a second PCR of about 6 to 12 cycles was run. Each cDNA molecule, via a template-switch adaptor with 12 random nucleotides, was tagged. Each CDR3 protein gets one entry after TCRdb re-called the 5' RACE reads with MiXCR. The data contain over 1,500,000 distinct CDR3 sequences, 49% of them singletons.

The chain recombines TRBV7-2 with TRBJ1-5, with D possibly TRBD1 on 5 matching bases. This sequence was found in a woman in her thirties or forties in good health. Sequencing used blood. CDR3 nucleotides: TGTGCCAGCAGCTTAGAGAAGGGGCTCAATCAGCCCCAGCATTTT. Amino acid sequence: CASSLEKGLNQPQHF.